A selection of T cell receptor beta chains follows, all from one sample in a study of shared clonotypes between healthy human individuals. The method was immunoSEQ multiplex PCR; TCRdb's version includes in-frame clones alone and lacks a portion of them. This table holds 2,500,000 or so clones, over 85% found once. Source material: naive CD4+ T cells from PBMCs. These receptors all stem from a young man in good health. Some clones in this sample may be carry-over from other donors' samples. The CDR3 runs from the conserved cysteine through the conserved F or W. Fields, in order: D gene, J gene, V gene, clone size, CDR3 protein, CDR3 DNA. The D gene is left open where the match is weak. Clone size is shown for a subset of rows, as once, few, many or a class of expanded clone.

>TRBD1|TRBJ2-3|TRBV19|-
CATADRGGTDTQYF
TGTGCCACCGCCGACAGGGGAGGCACAGATACGCAGTATTTT
>-|TRBJ2-2|TRBV11-2|-
CASSLTRYTGELFF
TGTGCCAGCAGCTTAACCCGATACACCGGGGAGCTGTTTTTT
>-|TRBJ2-3|TRBV7-3|-
CASSPQAGSTDTQYF
TGTGCCAGCAGCCCCCAAGCTGGGAGCACAGATACGCAGTATTTT
>TRBD1|TRBJ1-5|TRBV7-9|few
CASSPGTGGNQPQHF
TGTGCCAGCAGCCCCGGGACAGGGGGGAATCAGCCCCAGCATTTT
>-|TRBJ1-2|TRBV15|-
CATSREGAEHTF
TGTGCCACCAGCAGAGAGGGGGCTGAGCACACCTTC
>TRBD1|TRBJ2-3|TRBV5-6|-
CASSRLGQGLDTQYF
TGTGCCAGCAGCAGGTTGGGACAGGGGCTAGATACGCAGTATTTT
>-|TRBJ1-5|TRBV27|-
CASSTEGRGTQPQHF
TGTGCCAGCAGCACCGAGGGCCGGGGCACTCAGCCCCAGCATTTT
>TRBD1|TRBJ1-5|TRBV5-1|-
CASAPQEGAEAQHF
TGCGCCAGCGCTCCCCAGGAGGGGGCCGAGGCCCAGCATTTT
>-|TRBJ2-2|TRBV4-1|-
CASSNRILNTGELFF
TGCGCCAGCAGTAACAGGATATTGAACACCGGGGAGCTGTTTTTT
>TRBD1|TRBJ1-2|TRBV18|-
CASSPTTGVNYGYTF
TGTGCCAGCTCACCAACTACAGGGGTTAACTATGGCTACACCTTC
>-|TRBJ1-4|TRBV29-1|-
CSVERQEGEKLFF
TGCAGCGTTGAACGACAGGAAGGCGAAAAACTGTTTTTT
>TRBD1|TRBJ2-3|TRBV28|-
CASTPLGQARDTQYF
TGTGCCAGCACCCCTCTAGGACAGGCAAGGGATACGCAGTATTTT
>-|TRBJ2-2|TRBV18|-
CASSPRIKGTMGTGELFF
TGTGCCAGCTCACCTCGAATTAAGGGGACGATGGGCACCGGGGAGCTGTTTTTT
>-|TRBJ2-6|TRBV5-1|-
CASSLEWGSGANVLTF
TGCGCCAGCAGCTTGGAATGGGGGTCTGGGGCCAACGTCCTGACTTTC
>TRBD1|TRBJ2-4|TRBV29-1|-
CSVVRGTADIQYF
TGCAGCGTTGTAAGGGGGACAGCCGACATTCAGTACTTC
>-|TRBJ2-3|TRBV20-1|-
CSASGADTQYF
TGCAGTGCTTCGGGTGCAGATACGCAGTATTTT
>-|TRBJ2-7|TRBV21-1|-
CASSLDFCRKRRTYEQYF
TGTGCCAGCAGTCTTGACTTTTGCCGGAAGCGGCGGACCTACGAGCAGTACTTC
>TRBD1|TRBJ1-1|TRBV5-6|-
CASSPGTGIRTEAFF
TGTGCCAGCAGCCCAGGGACAGGGATTCGGACTGAAGCTTTCTTT
>-|TRBJ1-3|TRBV15|-
CATSRDLISGNTIYF
TGTGCCACCAGCAGAGATTTAATCTCTGGAAACACCATATATTTT
>-|TRBJ1-4|TRBV7-9|once
CASSPGATNEKLFF
TGTGCCAGCAGCCCGGGGGCAACTAATGAAAAACTGTTTTTT
>-|TRBJ2-7|TRBV19|-
CARRARNPYEQYF
TGTGCGCGGCGCGCCCGGAACCCTTACGAGCAGTACTTC
>-|TRBJ2-7|TRBV2|-
CASSRDPGEQYF
TGTGCCAGCAGTAGGGACCCGGGGGAGCAGTACTTC
>TRBD2|TRBJ2-5|TRBV29-1|-
CSVRPPGGQETQYF
TGCAGCGTTCGACCCCCGGGAGGGCAAGAGACCCAGTACTTC
>-|TRBJ1-3|TRBV4-2|-
CASSPQKGRNSGNTIYF
TGTGCCAGCAGCCCCCAAAAGGGACGGAACTCTGGAAACACCATATATTTT
>TRBD1|TRBJ1-4|TRBV28|-
CASTNQGALNEKLFF
TGTGCCAGCACTAACCAGGGGGCCCTTAATGAAAAACTGTTTTTT
>-|TRBJ1-1|TRBV6-1|-
CASSEPGNTEAFF
TGTGCCAGCAGTGAACCAGGGAACACTGAAGCTTTCTTT
>TRBD1|TRBJ1-5|TRBV9|once
CASSVGTGGNQPQHF
TGTGCCAGCAGCGTAGGGACAGGGGGCAATCAGCCCCAGCATTTT
>-|TRBJ2-7|TRBV7-2|-
CASSSRGGYEQYF
TGTGCCAGCAGCTCCAGGGGGGGCTACGAGCAGTACTTC
>TRBD1|TRBJ2-2|TRBV25-1|-
CASSDGQVATGELFF
TGTGCCAGCAGTGATGGACAGGTCGCCACCGGGGAGCTGTTTTTT
>-|TRBJ2-3|TRBV30|-
CAWSVGQSTDTQYF
TGTGCCTGGAGTGTAGGCCAGAGCACAGATACGCAGTATTTT
>TRBD1|TRBJ2-1|TRBV11-3|-
CASSPRQGREQFF
TGTGCCAGCAGCCCCCGACAGGGACGGGAGCAGTTCTTC
>-|TRBJ2-3|TRBV28|once
CASRTRADTQYF
TGTGCCAGCAGGACCCGGGCAGATACGCAGTATTTT
>TRBD2|TRBJ2-7|TRBV7-9|-
CASSPERLAHEQYF
TGTGCCAGCAGCCCAGAGCGACTAGCGCACGAGCAGTACTTC
>-|TRBJ1-1|TRBV29-1|-
CSVAGGGLAHQAFF
TGCAGCGTTGCCGGCGGGGGGCTCGCCCATCAAGCTTTCTTT
>-|TRBJ1-1|TRBV28|few
CASSLVGGTEAFF
TGTGCCAGCAGTTTGGTAGGGGGAACTGAAGCTTTCTTT
>TRBD1|TRBJ1-2|TRBV5-1|-
CASGPTGQAFLEGYTF
TGCGCCAGCGGACCCACGGGACAGGCATTCCTGGAAGGCTACACCTTC
>TRBD2|TRBJ2-3|TRBV6-1|-
CASTEGTSRSDTQYF
TGTGCCAGCACCGAAGGGACTAGCAGATCAGATACGCAGTATTTT
>-|TRBJ2-1|TRBV9|-
CASSGRPEGLGNEQFF
TGTGCCAGCAGCGGACGGCCGGAGGGCCTGGGAAATGAGCAGTTCTTC
>TRBD2|TRBJ2-3|TRBV6-6|-
CASSPGTSGRGTQYF
TGTGCCAGCAGTCCCGGGACTAGCGGGAGGGGAACGCAGTATTTT
>-|TRBJ2-1|TRBV19|-
CASVWARGSYNEQFF
TGTGCCAGTGTTTGGGCCAGGGGCTCCTACAATGAGCAGTTCTTC
>TRBD1|TRBJ1-5|TRBV4-1|-
CASSLTGRNQPQHF
TGCGCCAGCAGCCTGACAGGGCGCAATCAGCCCCAGCATTTT
>TRBD2|TRBJ2-5|TRBV28|-
CASSLWWSGTGEEETQYF
TGTGCCAGCAGTTTATGGTGGAGCGGGACCGGGGAGGAGGAGACCCAGTACTTC
>-|TRBJ2-1|TRBV6-1|-
CASSAWGSNEQFF
TGTGCCAGCAGTGCGTGGGGATCGAATGAGCAGTTCTTC
>-|TRBJ1-2|TRBV7-9|-
CASSRLPGDYGYTF
TGTGCCAGCAGCCGCCTTCCAGGGGACTATGGCTACACCTTC
>-|TRBJ1-2|TRBV28|-
CASTAHQGYTF
TGTGCCAGCACAGCGCACCAGGGCTACACCTTC
>TRBD1|TRBJ2-5|TRBV5-1|-
CASSLYPGTGQETQYF
TGCGCCAGCAGCTTGTACCCCGGGACAGGTCAAGAGACCCAGTACTTC
>-|TRBJ2-7|TRBV11-2|-
CASSHPWTTYEQYF
TGTGCCAGCAGCCACCCTTGGACAACATACGAGCAGTACTTC
>TRBD1|TRBJ2-1|TRBV5-4|-
CASSPVVGQGFYEQFF
TGTGCCAGCAGCCCGGTAGTGGGACAGGGGTTCTATGAGCAGTTCTTC
>-|TRBJ2-5|TRBV2|once
CASTPRLSSDF
TGTGCCAGCACCCCCCGACTATCCTCAGACTTC
>TRBD1|TRBJ1-5|TRBV19|-
CASSPQGGKWPQHF
TGTGCCAGTAGTCCCCAGGGGGGTAAGTGGCCCCAGCATTTT
>TRBD1|TRBJ2-7|TRBV5-4|-
CASSSRQGFGYEQYF
TGTGCCAGCAGCTCCCGACAGGGGTTCGGCTACGAGCAGTACTTC
>TRBD2|TRBJ2-2|TRBV9|once
CASSTRLAGVGELFF
TGTGCCAGCAGCACCCGACTAGCGGGAGTCGGGGAGCTGTTTTTT
>-|TRBJ2-5|TRBV9|-
CASSVAAGREGETQYF
TGTGCCAGCAGCGTAGCGGCAGGACGCGAGGGAGAGACCCAGTACTTC
>-|TRBJ1-1|TRBV28|once
CASRTGSWNTEAFF
TGTGCCAGCCGAACCGGGTCGTGGAACACTGAAGCTTTCTTT